This T cell receptor (beta chain) is from a study of blood T cells in healthy people across ages. For the second PCR, which ran for roughly 7 to 11 cycles, a sample-barcoded 5' primer and a J-beta primer mix were used. TCRdb used MiXCR to reprocess the 5' RACE reads, holding one entry per CDR3 protein. The data contain over 600,000 distinct CDR3 sequences, more than 55% of them singletons. The CDR3 is 17 amino acids. The V gene end was trimmed by 2 bases and the J gene end by 2 bases; junction bases not matched to a gene: 7. Germline loops: CDR1 SGDLS, CDR2 YYNGEE. Study-wide findings and caveats: Correlation between TCR beta diversity and naive T cell percentage was strong. It was the long-lived donors that had more naive CD4+ cells and higher diversity than aged donors. Estimated diversity, derived from one million T cells, was regarded as an underestimate.

Regarding this clonotype: Its cognate antigen is unknown.

The chain recombines TRBV9 with TRBJ1-6; TRBD1 agrees at 7 bases. The specimen was blood. This receptor was taken from a man aged 35 to 55 in good health. CDR3: CASSVKGAPAYNSPLHF. The DNA of the CDR3 is TGTGCCAGCAGCGTTAAGGGGGCGCCGGCCTATAATTCACCCCTCCACTTT.